This TCR beta chain was recorded in a study of blood T cell repertoires in COVID-19. Study as a whole: T cells, B-cell-depleted T cells, or PBMCs provided the cDNA or gDNA that served as material.

Assay: immunoSEQ multiplex PCR; the TCRdb copy retains only in-frame clones and omits some. Found here are around 370,000 clones, 88% of them singletons; the top ten hold more than 0.95%. In terms of age and location, participants ranged from roughly 18 to 89 years and lived in about 25 US areas. Participant reports of clinical history set cohort assignment. This TCR came from a woman between 18 and 29 years old who had recovered from COVID-19. Material: PBMCs or T cells enriched from blood (not recorded which).

This CDR3 reads CATSRKDKNTGELFF. The CDR3 DNA is TGTGCCACCAGCAGGAAAGACAAGAACACCGGGGAGCTGTTTTTT. The rearrangement links TRBV15 to TRBJ2-2; no definite D call. Looked up from germline, CDR1 is LNHNV and CDR2 is YYDKDF (reference sequence). Trimming cost V 3 bases and J 1 base, with 9 bases left between them. The CDR3 spans 15 residues.